Given below is one T cell receptor (beta chain) in context. The CDR3 runs to 16 residues. In germline, CDR1 is MNHEY, CDR2 SMNVEV (reference sequence). Trimming cost V 4 bases and J 4 bases; bases outside gene matches: 9. This entry comes from a study of blood T cell repertoires in COVID-19. This table comes from immunoSEQ multiplex PCR, and its TCRdb copy is limited to in-frame clones, with some not included. Of about 410,000 clones in the sample, around 91% were seen once. Participant age was about 18 to 89 years, and participants resided in approximately 24 US areas. Cohorts were based on clinical histories the participants reported.

This receptor was obtained from a man younger than 35 who had recovered from COVID-19. The chain employs TRBV27 and TRBJ1-4; 7 bases are shared with TRBD1. Specimen: PBMCs or T cells enriched from blood (not recorded which). The CDR3 DNA is TGTGCCAGCAGTTCTGACCGGGACAGAAATAATGAAAAACTGTTTTTT. It encodes CASSSDRDRNNEKLFF. Full variable domain (rest looked up from reference TRBV27 and TRBJ1-4): EAQVTQNPRYLITVTGKKLTVTCSQNMNHEYMSWYRQDPGLGLRQIYYSMNVEVTDKGDVPEGYKVSRKEKRNFPLILESPSPNQTSLYFCASSSDRDRNNEKLFFGSGTQLSVL.